This TCR beta chain was captured by sequencing in a study of cytomegalovirus exposure and HLA in healthy donors. General study results and limits: More clonal expansion characterized HLA-associated TCR beta chains than equally common others in a later analysis. Analysis was carried out at a later point, and it linked a missense DCLRE1C variant to TCR beta V- and J-gene trimming.

Remarks on this clone: Its antigen remains unknown.

PCR amplification relied on 60 Vbeta primers (plus 13 Jbeta primers). TCRdb keeps only in-frame clones here, not all; method: immunoSEQ multiplex PCR. The sample yields fewer than 150,000 clones, 65% to 80% seen once. The receptor was derived from a man aged 35 to 55 in good health and CMV-seropositive. The sample comprised PBMCs.

CDR3 amino acids: CASRTGQGGNTIYF. In nucleotides, the CDR3 is TGTGCCAGCAGGACTGGACAAGGGGGAAACACCATATATTTT. The rearrangement joins TRBV27 to TRBJ1-3, with D perhaps TRBD1 (5 bases). The germline CDR1 and CDR2 sequences are MNHEY and SMNVEV (reference sequence). The CDR3 is 14 amino acids. V was clipped by 6 bases and J by 4 bases, with 13 bases between them.